The 7 T cell receptor beta chains listed next were all sequenced from one sample in a study of blood T cells in healthy people across ages (dated by TCRdb to about 2015). Library generation was performed with 5' RACE. Sequencing took place on an Illumina HiSeq 2500. The second PCR ran for about 6 to 11 cycles and used a J-beta primer mix along with a sample-barcoded 5' primer. TCRdb reran the public reads through fastp at Q25 and MiXCR, keeping productive beta chains. Each entry merges the rows of one CDR3 protein and shows their most common DNA and genes. The sample profile shows roughly 2 million distinct CDR3 sequences; 49% of them were found once. The ten top clones hold less than 2.5% of the sample. The sequenced sample consisted of blood. The source is a middle-aged woman in good health.

The V call is TRBV4-2, the J call TRBJ2-6, with 8 bases that match TRBD1. With V trimmed by 4 bases and J by 0 bases, 8 bases remained unmatched. Germline V lookup: CDR1 LGHNA, CDR2 YNFKEQ. The CDR3 is 18 amino acids. This chain's CDR3 is CASSPRTGLNSGANVLTF. As DNA, the CDR3 is TGTGCCAGCAGCCCTCGGACAGGGCTAAACTCTGGGGCCAACGTCCTGACTTTC.

The J gene is TRBJ1-1, the V gene TRBV10-3, with D maybe TRBD1 (5 bases). Germline assignment: CDR1 ENHRY and CDR2 SYGVKD. The V and J ends lost 6 bases and 3 bases respectively, with 14 bases between them. This CDR3 has 14 residues. CDR3 in DNA: TGTGCCATCAGCAGGGTTTTCGTGGACACTGAAGCTTTCTTT. Translating gives CAISRVFVDTEAFF.

This chain uses TRBV20-1 with TRBJ2-3; 7 bases are a match to TRBD2. There are 16 residues in the CDR3. Germline CDR1 is DFQATT and CDR2 is SNEGSKA (reference sequence). V shed 2 bases, J shed 2 bases, and the junction held 10 bases outside the gene matches. The CDR3 region has the DNA TGCAGTGCTAGATCCATTAGGCGGGGGTACACAGATACGCAGTATTTT. Amino acids: CSARSIRRGYTDTQYF.

V usage is TRBV6-5 and J usage is TRBJ2-2; the D is unclear. Germline loops: CDR1 MNHEY, CDR2 SVGAGI. The CDR3 runs to 15 residues. Trimming pared 6 bases from V and 2 bases from J, leaving 13 bases between. CDR3 bases: TGTGCCAGCAGACCGACACCGCTAAACACCGGGGAGCTGTTTTTT. Encoded protein: CASRPTPLNTGELFF.

This clonotype has only a few counts. The chain recombines TRBV4-2 with TRBJ1-2; unclear D gene. Germline-derived CDR1 and CDR2 are LGHNA and YNFKEQ. With 5 bases removed from V and 5 bases from J, the gap between germline ends came to 18 bases. CDR3 length: 15 residues. CDR3 sequence: CASSSRTPGRYGYTF. The CDR3 DNA follows: TGTGCCAGCAGCTCGAGGACCCCGGGTCGTTATGGCTACACCTTC.

This sequence joins TRBV6-5 and TRBJ2-4, with 9 bases matching TRBD2. The J call could be wrong; TRBJ2-7 is a better fit for the DNA end. The CDR3 spans 14 residues. The germline CDR1 and CDR2 sequences are MNHEY and SVGAGI. The CDR3 nucleotides are TGTGCCAGCAGGACGACTAGCGGCCACTACGAGCAGTACTTC. Translation gives CASRTTSGHYEQYF.

The chain uses TRBV12-3 or TRBV12-4 and TRBJ2-3; 7 bases agree with TRBD2. The CDR3 consists of 15 residues. V was clipped by 6 bases and J by 4 bases; unmatched bases: 10. CDR3 residues: CASSPGWGRADTQYF. CDR3 bases: TGTGCCAGCAGCCCCGGGTGGGGGAGGGCAGATACGCAGTATTTT.